The 15 T cell receptor beta chains below were found in one sample sequenced in a study of technical replicates of blood from a few donors. TCRdb keeps only in-frame clones here, not all; method: immunoSEQ multiplex PCR. The sample includes some 70,000 clones, approximately 93% of them seen just once. What was sequenced was PBMCs. These receptors were obtained from a human donor in good health. Some clones in this sample may be carry-over from other donors' samples.

V is TRBV7-2 and J is TRBJ1-5; TRBD1 matches at 9 bases. CDR1 is SGHTA, CDR2 FQGNSA, per germline. V was pared by 4 bases and J by 4 bases, with 11 bases of the junction left unmatched. This CDR3 is built from 17 residues. CDR3 DNA sequence: TGTGCCAGCAGCTCACAGACAGGGGGAGGATCGAATCAGCCCCAGCATTTT. Translated: CASSSQTGGGSNQPQHF.

The chain couples TRBV14 to TRBJ1-1; D uncertain. CDR3 length: 13 amino acids. Per germline, CDR1 SGHDN and CDR2 FVKESK. V was pared by 0 bases and J by 8 bases, with 10 bases between. CDR3 DNA sequence: TGTGCCAGCAGCCAAGATAGGTGGGCAGAAGCTTTCTTT. Its protein product is CASSQDRWAEAFF.

This clone was observed a handful of times. The chain links TRBV11-2 to TRBJ2-7; a possible D gene is TRBD1 (6 bases). The V end lost 4 bases, the J end lost 4 bases, and 17 bases lay between the germline ends. This CDR3 region has 15 residues. From germline, CDR1 is SGHAT and CDR2 FQNNGV. The CDR3, as DNA: TGTGCCAGCAGCTCAACTGGGGGCTCGGGATACGAGCAGTACTTC. Its translation is CASSSTGGSGYEQYF.

This clone was detected once. V and J are TRBV6-5 and TRBJ2-3; D perhaps matches TRBD1 (5 bases). The germline V gene encodes CDR1 MNHEY and CDR2 SVGAGI. The length of the CDR3 is 12 residues. With 5 bases removed from V and 4 bases from J, the gap between germline ends came to 7 bases. The DNA for the CDR3 is TGTGCCAGCAGTCAGGGTCCAGATACGCAGTATTTT. Its translation: CASSQGPDTQYF.

The CDR3, as DNA: TGCGCCAGCAAGGGGGATCCGGGACAGTCCTACGAGCAGTACTTC. Translating gives CASKGDPGQSYEQYF. This chain joins TRBV5-1 and TRBJ2-7; 7 bases are shared with TRBD1. Germline lookup yields CDR1 SGHRS and CDR2 YFSETQ. V trimming: 6 bases; J trimming: 1 base; junction bases outside the gene matches: 10. This CDR3 region has 15 residues.

The chain employs TRBV19 and TRBJ1-5, with 7 bases that match TRBD1. Germline trimming cut 4 bases from V and 4 bases from J; bases unmatched to any gene: 10. Germline CDR1 is LNHDA and CDR2 is SQIVND (reference sequence). The CDR3 sequence is 16 residues long. This CDR3 reads CASSTTGSLGNQPQHF. The CDR3 DNA reads TGTGCCAGTAGTACGACAGGGTCCTTGGGTAATCAGCCCCAGCATTTT.

As concerns this clone: This CDR3 is also generated by other DNA sequences in the sample. CDR3 protein: CASSPGGGSNYGYTF. The CDR3 DNA follows: TGTGCCAGCAGCCCCGGGGGAGGTTCTAACTATGGCTACACCTTC. V gene TRBV7-2 combines with J gene TRBJ1-2, with D possibly matching TRBD1 (5 bases). V shed 5 bases and J shed 0 bases, with 13 bases lying between them. The CDR3 is made up of 15 amino acids. Germline CDR1 reads SGHTA; CDR2 reads FQGNSA.

The chain uses TRBV4-1 and TRBJ2-4, with 9 nucleotides matching TRBD1. The CDR3 spans 14 residues. CDR1 MGHRA and CDR2 YSYEKL come from the germline V gene. The junction had 7 bases not matched to a gene; V was cut back by 4 bases and J by 9 bases. The CDR3, as DNA: TGCGCCAGCAGCCCGGGACAGGGAGTACGCATTCAGTACTTC. Its translation is CASSPGQGVRIQYF.

The rearrangement joins TRBV5-1 to TRBJ2-5; 9 bases agree with TRBD2. CDR3 length: 16 residues. Germline V gene sequence: CDR1 SGHRS, CDR2 YFSETQ. V dropped 4 bases and J dropped 5; count of bases not matched to a gene: 12. The CDR3 nucleotides read TGCGCCAGCAGCCCCAACCTAGCGGGGCTAGTCGAGACCCAGTACTTC. This translates into CASSPNLAGLVETQYF.

J is TRBJ1-4 and V is TRBV4-3; D gene uncertain. The V end lost 7 bases, the J end lost 8 bases, and 20 bases lay between the germline ends. The germline V gene encodes CDR1 LGHNA and CDR2 YSLEER. This CDR3 is built from 15 residues. The CDR3 region is CASTPNSDIGEKLFF. In nucleotides, the CDR3 is TGCGCCAGCACCCCAAATTCGGATATCGGGGAAAAACTGTTTTTT.

The chain recombines TRBV4-3 with TRBJ2-7; 7 bases are a match to TRBD1. Germline lookup yields CDR1 LGHNA and CDR2 YSLEER. Losses at the gene ends were 4 bases for V and 6 bases for J; bases not matched to a gene: 6. CDR3 length: 13 amino acids. In nucleotides, the CDR3 is TGCGCCAGCAGCCCTGACAGGGTAGGCGAGCAGTACTTC. This translates into CASSPDRVGEQYF.

The chain recombines TRBV6-1 with TRBJ2-7, with a tentative D call TRBD2 (6 bases). Germline V gene sequence: CDR1 MNHNS, CDR2 SASEGT. The CDR3 spans 15 residues. The V end lost 2 bases, the J end lost 3 bases, and 14 bases lay between the germline ends. This CDR3 reads CASSEPGLQIYEQYF. The CDR3 DNA reads TGTGCCAGCAGTGAACCGGGACTTCAAATCTACGAGCAGTACTTC.

V usage is TRBV15 and J usage is TRBJ2-1; TRBD2 agrees at 8 bases. V was pared by 6 bases and J by 4 bases, with 14 bases of the junction left unmatched. Germline V gives CDR1 LNHNV, CDR2 YYDKDF (reference sequence). This CDR3 spans 17 amino acids. CDR3 region: CATREEVGRGEYNEQFF. The DNA of the CDR3 is TGTGCCACCAGAGAGGAGGTCGGGCGGGGGGAGTACAATGAGCAGTTCTTC.

This clone showed up just once. CDR3 DNA sequence: TGTGCCAGCAGCTTGGGGACAGCAGGGACCACTGAAGCTTTCTTT. Translating it yields CASSLGTAGTTEAFF. V is TRBV5-6 and J is TRBJ1-1; maybe TRBD1 (6 bases). Trimming pared 0 bases from V and 4 bases from J, leaving 13 bases between. This CDR3 spans 15 amino acids. Germline V gene lookup returns CDR1 SGHDT and CDR2 YYEEEE. The entire variable domain, with the rest obtained from reference TRBV5-6 and TRBJ1-1, is as follows: DAGVTQSPTHLIKTRGQQVTLRCSPKSGHDTVSWYQQALGQGPQFIFQYYEEEERQRGNFPDRFSGHQFPNYSSELNVNALLLGDSALYLCASSLGTAGTTEAFFGQGTRLTVV.

J is TRBJ2-7 and V is TRBV7-8; 13 bases are a match to TRBD2. Per germline, CDR1 SGHVS and CDR2 FQNEAQ. This CDR3 is built from 14 residues. The J segment lost 10 bases and the V segment lost 1 base, leaving 4 bases of the junction unmatched. DNA of the CDR3: TGTGCCAGCAGCTTAGACACTAGCGGGAGGGATCAGTACTTC. This encodes CASSLDTSGRDQYF.